This T cell receptor (beta chain) emerged from a study of shared T cell receptors in the human thymus. Assay: immunoSEQ multiplex PCR; the TCRdb copy retains only in-frame clones and omits some. Of fewer than 700,000 clones in the sample, over 75% were seen once. This sample was also put to use in a study of human thymus T cells. Turning to that study: Thymic material originated from resections removed in the course of corrective heart surgery.

This TCR came from a boy younger than two with a congenital heart defect. Sequenced material: thymocytes.

CDR3 in DNA: TGCGCCAGCAGCCAAAAGCAGGAAGAAGCTTTCTTT. Its translation is CASSQKQEEAFF. This sequence joins TRBV4-3 and TRBJ1-1; D unresolved. The CDR3 runs to 12 residues. Per the germline V gene, CDR1 is LGHNA and CDR2 is YSLEER. V lost 2 bases and J lost 8, with 9 bases in between.